Shown below are 18 T cell receptor beta chains from a single sample sequenced in a study of blood T cell repertoires in COVID-19. Clones were read by immunoSEQ multiplex PCR, and TCRdb kept only the in-frame ones, dropping some. Of 150,000 or so clones in the sample, roughly 78% are singletons; the top ten hold roughly 15%. Sample: peripheral blood. The origin of the receptors is a human donor with acute or convalescent COVID-19. The donor label of this sample is uncertain.

This chain links TRBV19 with TRBJ1-3; 9 nucleotides align to TRBD1. This CDR3 region has 16 residues. Germline CDR1 reads LNHDA; CDR2 reads SQIVND (reference sequence). Trimming took 6 bases from V and 0 from J; bases not matched to a gene: 6. CDR3 residues: CASRNPGQGSGNTIYF. The CDR3 coding sequence is TGTGCCAGTAGAAATCCGGGACAGGGCTCTGGAAACACCATATATTTT.

This clone was observed a handful of times. The J gene is TRBJ1-2, the V gene TRBV21-1; TRBD1, the table's D call, was not compared with the DNA. TRBV21-1 is assigned pseudogene status. The CDR3 runs to 15 residues. CDR3 sequence reads: CASSPYEGTEHGYTF. For the CDR3, the DNA is TGTGCCAGCAGCCCATACGAGGGGACAGAACATGGCTACACCTTC.

The rearrangement links TRBV19 to TRBJ2-7; maybe TRBD2 (5 bases). V was trimmed by 0 bases and J by 2 bases, leaving 5 bases between them. This CDR3 contains 13 residues. Germline lookup yields CDR1 LNHDA and CDR2 SQIVND (reference sequence). The CDR3 here is CASSIDGAYEQYF. The DNA of the CDR3 is TGTGCCAGTAGTATAGACGGGGCCTACGAGCAGTACTTC.

The chain links TRBV7-9 to TRBJ1-2, with D perhaps TRBD1 (5 bases). V dropped 2 bases and J dropped 3 bases, with 13 bases sitting between them. This CDR3 comprises 15 residues. Germline values: CDR1 SEHNR, CDR2 FQNEAQ (reference sequence). DNA of the CDR3: TGTGCCAGCAGCTTAATTGAGGCGGGGGACTATGGCTACACCTTC. Translation: CASSLIEAGDYGYTF.

The rearrangement joins TRBV6-2 or TRBV6-3 to TRBJ2-7, with 7 bases lining up with TRBD1. From germline, CDR1 is MNHEY and CDR2 SVGEGT. There are 18 residues in the CDR3. Trimming cost V 6 bases and J 4 bases; bases outside gene matches: 21. The CDR3 spells CASSRPTGYSWGEYEQYF. CDR3 DNA sequence: TGTGCCAGCAGCCGACCGACAGGGTACAGCTGGGGTGAGTACGAGCAGTACTTC.

The chain uses TRBV29-1 and TRBJ2-7, with 9 bases lining up with TRBD1. The CDR3 consists of 13 residues. V lost 7 bases and J lost 4; bases outside the gene matches: 8. From germline, CDR1 is SQVTM and CDR2 ANQGSEA. The CDR3 protein is CSAEGQGGYEQYF. The CDR3 DNA follows: TGCAGCGCCGAGGGACAGGGAGGTTACGAGCAGTACTTC.

J is TRBJ1-2 and V is TRBV10-3; TRBD1 agrees at 12 bases. Germline loops: CDR1 ENHRY, CDR2 SYGVKD. V was clipped by 5 bases and J by 8 bases; unmatched bases: 3. This CDR3 has 13 residues. CDR3 DNA sequence: TGTGCCATCAGTCTCGGGACAGGGGGCGGCTACACCTTC. Translating it yields CAISLGTGGGYTF.

The CDR3 region has the DNA TGTGCCAGCAGCCAATATTCAGCACAGGGATGGAACACTGAAGCTTTCTTT. As protein: CASSQYSAQGWNTEAFF. The V and J genes are TRBV3-1 (or the pseudogene TRBV3-2) and TRBJ1-1; a possible D gene is TRBD1 (6 bases). This CDR3 comprises 17 residues. V lost 2 bases, J lost 1 base, and 17 bases lay in between. Germline assignment: CDR1 LGHDT and CDR2 YNNKEL (reference sequence).

V gene TRBV19 combines with J gene TRBJ1-1; 9 bases match TRBD1. The trim removed 5 bases at V and 9 bases at J, leaving 10 bases unmatched. The length of the CDR3 is 14 residues. The germline CDR1 and CDR2 sequences are LNHDA and SQIVND (reference sequence). In DNA, the CDR3 is TGTGCCAGTAGTCCACCGGACAGGGGCGGTAAAGCTTTCTTT. It yields the protein CASSPPDRGGKAFF.

The chain uses TRBV5-1 and TRBJ1-3, with a possible D match to TRBD1 (6 bases). Germline lookup yields CDR1 SGHRS and CDR2 YFSETQ. V shed 4 bases and J shed 4 bases, with 15 bases lying between them. The CDR3 runs 15 residues. As DNA, the CDR3 is TGCGCCAGCAGCCTTATACAGGGTGACGGAAACACCATATATTTT. Encoded protein: CASSLIQGDGNTIYF. Together with reference TRBV5-1 and TRBJ1-3, the CDR3 gives the full variable domain: KAGVTQTPRYLIKTRGQQVTLSCSPISGHRSVSWYQQTPGQGLQFLFEYFSETQRNKGNFPGRFSGRQFSNSRSEMNVSTLELGDSALYLCASSLIQGDGNTIYFGEGSWLTVV.

This clone has a single count. The chain recombines TRBV30 with TRBJ1-6; 7 nucleotides align to TRBD1. CDR3 length equals 15 residues. The germline V gene has CDR1 GTSNPN and CDR2 SVGIG (reference sequence). CDR3 sequence reads: CAGRGTESYNSPLHF. The CDR3 region has the DNA TGTGCGGGTAGGGGGACAGAATCCTATAATTCACCCCTCCACTTT.

The rearrangement links TRBV7-2 to TRBJ2-1; 11 bases map to TRBD2. This CDR3 comprises 16 residues. J was trimmed by 8 bases and V by 2 bases; bases with no gene match: 8. CDR1 and CDR2 (germline): SGHTA, FQGNSA. As DNA, the CDR3 is TGTGCCAGCAGCTTATTCCTAGCGGGGGGTTCGGATGAGCAGTTCTTC. Residues: CASSLFLAGGSDEQFF.

This clone was seen ten or more times. The J gene is TRBJ1-2, the V gene TRBV20-1; D is unresolved. The V end was cut by 0 bases, the J end by 6 bases, with 5 bases between. Germline assignment: CDR1 DFQATT and CDR2 SNEGSKA (reference sequence). CDR3 length: 11 residues. In DNA form, the CDR3 reads TGCAGTGCTAGAGATCGGGATGGCTACACCTTC. Amino acids: CSARDRDGYTF.

This clone was detected a few times. The rearrangement joins TRBV3-1 (or the pseudogene TRBV3-2) to TRBJ1-6; unclear D gene. The CDR3 consists of 14 residues. Between the trimmed V and J ends, which lost 6 bases and 5 bases, there was a span of 11 bases. Germline V gives CDR1 LGHDT, CDR2 YNNKEL (reference sequence). In nucleotides, the CDR3 is TGTGCCAGCAGACGGGAGCTCGATAATTCACCCCTCCACTTT. Translation gives CASRRELDNSPLHF.

In nucleotides, the CDR3 is TGTGCCAGCAGCCACGGGGACAGACCTGGTCAGCCCCAGCATTTT. Protein product: CASSHGDRPGQPQHF. This chain links TRBV3-1 (or the pseudogene TRBV3-2) with TRBJ1-5; 7 bases are shared with TRBD1. Trimming cost V 3 bases and J 6 bases; bases outside gene matches: 8. The germline gives CDR1 LGHDT, CDR2 YNNKEL (reference sequence). This CDR3 region has 15 residues.

V gene TRBV2 combines with J gene TRBJ1-4, with D hard to call. This CDR3 is 16 amino acids long. The V and J ends lost 0 bases and 0 bases respectively, with 8 bases between them. Per germline, CDR1 SNHLY and CDR2 FYNNEI. The CDR3 nucleotides are TGTGCCAGCAGTGAAGCGCTTCAGGCAACTAATGAAAAACTGTTTTTT. Translating gives CASSEALQATNEKLFF.

DNA of the CDR3: TGTGCCAGCAGTCCTAGAGGGGGTTATAATTCACCCCTCCACTTT. This encodes CASSPRGGYNSPLHF. This chain uses TRBV6-5 with TRBJ1-6; a weak D match, TRBD1 (6 bases). Germline V CDR1 and CDR2: MNHEY, SVGAGI. The length of the CDR3 is 15 residues. Trimming shortened V by 5 bases and J by 4 bases, and 12 bases separated the two germline ends.

This chain links TRBV4-1 with TRBJ2-2; 9 nucleotides agree with TRBD2. V dropped 5 bases and J dropped 5; count of bases not matched to a gene: 9. Germline CDR1 and CDR2: MGHRA and YSYEKL. The CDR3 loop spans 16 amino acids. The CDR3 loop reads CASSSRLTSGTGELFF. CDR3 nucleotide sequence: TGCGCCAGCAGCTCCCGTTTGACTAGCGGAACCGGGGAGCTGTTTTTT.